This entry is about one T cell receptor beta chain. The sample is drawn from a study of cytomegalovirus exposure and HLA in healthy donors. The PCR had 60 Vbeta and 13 Jbeta primers. Data came from immunoSEQ multiplex PCR; TCRdb stores just in-frame clones and leaves some out. The sample holds around 150,000 clones, 60% to 80% seen once. Trimming removed 5 bases from V and 3 bases from J, with 16 bases in between. Germline V gene data show CDR1 as SQVTM and CDR2 as ANQGSEA. This CDR3 is 14 amino acids long. The TCR originated in a young man in good health and CMV-seropositive. The specimen sequenced was PBMCs. This rearrangement joins TRBV29-1 to TRBJ1-2; no reliable D call. CDR3 coding DNA: TGCAGCGTTCCGGGGATACCCTACGACTATGGCTACACCTTC. This encodes CSVPGIPYDYGYTF.